This T cell receptor (beta chain) was sequenced during a study of T-cell reconstitution after alpha-beta-depleted transplantation in children. Regarding the study as a whole: About two months after transplant, alpha-beta T cells reportedly came from several hundred expanded graft clones. One year post-transplant, T-cell counts and diversity were largely derived from T cells produced anew.

CDR1 is SQVTM, CDR2 ANQGSEA, per germline. Trimming left V 8 bases short and J 3 bases short, with 11 bases between. The CDR3 extends over 12 amino acids. It was with unique molecular identifiers that the TCRbeta library was prepared. TCRdb re-analysed the PCR reads in MiXCR, keeping a single row per CDR3 protein. The table lists about 600,000 distinct CDR3 sequences, approximately 13% of them singletons. This clonotype has ten or more counts. Its target is unknown. The material sequenced was PBMCs, mostly from graft donor cells, taken 360 days after TCRalphabeta/CD19-depleted stem cell transplant. The V and J genes are TRBV29-1 and TRBJ2-1; D possibly uses TRBD1 or TRBD2 (5 bases each). The sequence came from a male patient aged 10-17 years who had a stem cell transplant for acute myeloid leukemia, so the T cells may come from the graft donor. In DNA, the CDR3 is TGCAGCTCGGGGCGGTTCTACAATGAGCAGTTCTTC. Protein: CSSGRFYNEQFF.